This T cell receptor beta chain appears in the sequencing data of a study of T cell responses to AZD1222 COVID-19 vaccine. Overall study results and limits: Clonal diversity was possibly underestimated; the donors were predominantly white British and more often female. Targeting of unmutated variant regions was reportedly seen in nearly half of spike-specific TCRs. Only a handful of AZD1222 recipients, about six in all, had baseline seropositivity.

Of note for this clone: Antigen specificity is unknown.

The method was immunoSEQ multiplex PCR; TCRdb's version includes in-frame clones alone and lacks a portion of them. This table has 100,000 to 150,000 clones, approximately 89% appearing once. V shed 10 bases, J shed 4 bases, and the junction held 8 bases outside the gene matches. CDR3 size: 14 residues. Germline V gene lookup returns CDR1 MNHEY and CDR2 SVGAGI. The source was peripheral blood, collected on day 0 of AZD1222 vaccination. This sequence was found in an adult in good health. This chain joins TRBV6-5 and TRBJ2-7, with TRBD2 matching over 12 bases. The CDR3 bases are TGTGCCACTTATACCGGGACTAGCGGGTACGAGCAGTACTTC. Residues: CATYTGTSGYEQYF.